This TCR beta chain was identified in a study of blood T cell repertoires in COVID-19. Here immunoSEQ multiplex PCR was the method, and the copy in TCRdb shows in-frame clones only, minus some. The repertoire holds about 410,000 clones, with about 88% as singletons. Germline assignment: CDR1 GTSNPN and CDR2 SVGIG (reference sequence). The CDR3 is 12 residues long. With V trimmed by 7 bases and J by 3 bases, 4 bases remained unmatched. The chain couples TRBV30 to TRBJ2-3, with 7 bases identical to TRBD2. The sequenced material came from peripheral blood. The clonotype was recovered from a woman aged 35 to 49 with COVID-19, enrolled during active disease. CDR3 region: CASSRGTDTQYF. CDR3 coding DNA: TGTGCCTCATCGCGGGGGACAGATACGCAGTATTTT.